This TCR beta chain was sequenced during a study of response to subunit inactivated influenza vaccine. On this clonotype itself: Antigen: not known.

MiXCR, run by TCRdb on the RT-PCR reads, gives a single entry per CDR3 protein. The sample carries roughly 500,000 distinct CDR3 sequences, approximately 17% recorded once. Study results and caveats: T cells newly recruited by each seasonal influenza vaccination are few, the authors suggested.

The ends were cut back, 1 base at V and 1 base at J, with 7 bases in the middle. The CDR3 consists of 13 residues. From germline, CDR1 is DFQATT and CDR2 SNEGSKA (reference sequence). This sequence joins TRBV20-1 and TRBJ1-1, with D tentatively TRBD1 (5 bases). The source material was CD4+ T cells sorted from PBMCs, sampled 23 to 25 months after vaccination. The sequence was obtained from a man aged 50 to 75 who received an inactivated influenza vaccine. The CDR3 nucleotides are TGCAGTGCTAGAGCGGGGGGGAACACTGAAGCTTTCTTT. It is translated as CSARAGGNTEAFF.